The clone carrying this T cell receptor (beta chain) was picked up a small number of times. The entry originates in a study of T cell changes during pregnancy in multiple sclerosis. Sequenced by immunoSEQ multiplex PCR; TCRdb stores in-frame clones only, minus some. Of about 130,000 clones listed, about 96% were seen once; the top ten hold about 0.42%. CDR1 and CDR2 (germline): DFQATT, SNEGSKA (reference sequence). The CDR3 is made up of 11 amino acids. V was pared by 3 bases and J by 6 bases, with 8 bases between. The sequencing used peripheral blood, collected after pregnancy. The TCR was taken from a female donor with multiple sclerosis, enrolled in a pregnancy study. The chain employs TRBV20-1 and TRBJ1-2, with D unresolved. The CDR3, as DNA: TGCAGTGCTAGTTATTCTAATGGCTACACCTTC. Amino acid sequence: CSASYSNGYTF.